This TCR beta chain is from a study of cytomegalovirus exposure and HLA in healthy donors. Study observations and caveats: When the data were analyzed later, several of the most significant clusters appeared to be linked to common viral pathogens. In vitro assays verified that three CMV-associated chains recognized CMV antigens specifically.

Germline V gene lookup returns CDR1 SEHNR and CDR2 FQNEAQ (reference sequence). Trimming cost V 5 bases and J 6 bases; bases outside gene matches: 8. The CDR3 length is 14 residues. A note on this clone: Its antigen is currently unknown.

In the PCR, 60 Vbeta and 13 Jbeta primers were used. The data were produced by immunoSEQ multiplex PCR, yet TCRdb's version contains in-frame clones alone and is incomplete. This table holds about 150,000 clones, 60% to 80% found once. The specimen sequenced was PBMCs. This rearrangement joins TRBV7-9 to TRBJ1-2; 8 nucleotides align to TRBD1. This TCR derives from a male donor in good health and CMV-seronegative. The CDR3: CASSPLDRVHGYTF. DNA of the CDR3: TGTGCCAGCAGCCCGCTGGACAGGGTTCATGGCTACACCTTC.